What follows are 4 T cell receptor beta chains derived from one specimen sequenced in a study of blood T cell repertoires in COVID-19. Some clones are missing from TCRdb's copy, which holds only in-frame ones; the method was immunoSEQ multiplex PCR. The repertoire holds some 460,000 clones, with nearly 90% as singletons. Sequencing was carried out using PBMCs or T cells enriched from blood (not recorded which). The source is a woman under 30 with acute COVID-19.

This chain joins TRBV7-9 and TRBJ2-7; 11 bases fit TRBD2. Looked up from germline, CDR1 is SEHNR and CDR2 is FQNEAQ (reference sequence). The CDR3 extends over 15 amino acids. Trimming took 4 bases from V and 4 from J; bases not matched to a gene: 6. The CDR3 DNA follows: TGTGCCAGCAGCTCCCCACTAGCGGGAGCTTACGAGCAGTACTTC. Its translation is CASSSPLAGAYEQYF.

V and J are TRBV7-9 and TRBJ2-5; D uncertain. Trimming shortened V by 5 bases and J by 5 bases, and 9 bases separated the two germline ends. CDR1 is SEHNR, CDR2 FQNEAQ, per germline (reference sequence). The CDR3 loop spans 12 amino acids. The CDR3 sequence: CASSATVETQYF. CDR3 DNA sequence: TGTGCCAGCAGCGCGACTGTGGAGACCCAGTACTTC.

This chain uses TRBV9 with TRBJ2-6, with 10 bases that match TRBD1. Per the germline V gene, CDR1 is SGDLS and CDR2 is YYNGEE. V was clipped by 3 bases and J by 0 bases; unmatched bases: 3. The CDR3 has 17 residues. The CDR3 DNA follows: TGTGCCAGCAGCGCGGGACAGGGGCACTCTGGGGCCAACGTCCTGACTTTC. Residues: CASSAGQGHSGANVLTF.

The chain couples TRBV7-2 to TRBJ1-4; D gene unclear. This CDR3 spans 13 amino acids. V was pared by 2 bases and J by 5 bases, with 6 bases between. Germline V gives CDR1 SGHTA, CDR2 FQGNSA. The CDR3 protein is CASSLFQNEKLFF. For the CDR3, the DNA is TGTGCCAGCAGCTTATTCCAGAATGAAAAACTGTTTTTT.